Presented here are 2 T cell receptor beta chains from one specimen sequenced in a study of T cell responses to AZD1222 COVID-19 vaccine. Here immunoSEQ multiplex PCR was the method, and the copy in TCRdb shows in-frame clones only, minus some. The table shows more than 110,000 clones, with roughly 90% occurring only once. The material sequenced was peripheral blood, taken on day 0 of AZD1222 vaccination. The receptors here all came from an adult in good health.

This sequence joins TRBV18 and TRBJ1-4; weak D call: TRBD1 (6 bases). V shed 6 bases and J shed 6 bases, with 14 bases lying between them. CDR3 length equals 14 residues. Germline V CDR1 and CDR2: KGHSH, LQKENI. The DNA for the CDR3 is TGTGCCAGCTCCCAGGGGCAGGTGGATGAAAAACTGTTTTTT. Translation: CASSQGQVDEKLFF.

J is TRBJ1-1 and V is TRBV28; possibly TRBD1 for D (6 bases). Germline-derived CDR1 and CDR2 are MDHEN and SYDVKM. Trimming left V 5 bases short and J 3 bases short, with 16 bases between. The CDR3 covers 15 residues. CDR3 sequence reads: CASSPGGAGDTEAFF. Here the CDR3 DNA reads TGTGCCAGCAGTCCGGGGGGGGCGGGTGACACTGAAGCTTTCTTT. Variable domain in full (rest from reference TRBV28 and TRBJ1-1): DVKVTQSSRYLVKRTGEKVFLECVQDMDHENMFWYRQDPGLGLRLIYFSYDVKMKEKGDIPEGYSVSREKKERFSLILESASTNQTSMYLCASSPGGAGDTEAFFGQGTRLTVV.